This TCR beta chain was recovered during a study of T cell responses to AZD1222 COVID-19 vaccine. Study-wide findings and caveats: Just 5 to 7 AZD1222 recipients were seropositive at baseline.

Germline CDR1 is WSHSY and CDR2 is SAAADI. There are 16 residues in the CDR3. V shed 6 bases and J shed 2 bases, with 17 bases lying between them. A remark on this clone: The antigen remains undetermined.

Method: immunoSEQ multiplex PCR; TCRdb's copy keeps in-frame clones and lacks some. The sample consists of fewer than 30,000 clones, 86% of them appearing once. This chain links TRBV10-2 with TRBJ1-5; possibly TRBD1 for D (5 bases). The source is an adult who received the AZD1222 COVID-19 vaccine. The sample was peripheral blood, taken 28 days after the second AZD1222 dose. The CDR3 DNA sequence: TGCGCCAGCAGGGGGGTAGGCCTCGGGGGCAATCAGCCCCAGCATTTT. As protein: CASRGVGLGGNQPQHF.